This entry describes one TCR beta chain. The sample comes from a study of shared clonotypes between healthy human individuals. Germline lookup yields CDR1 SGHAT and CDR2 FQNNGV. CDR3 size: 15 residues. Deletions cut 5 bases from V and 0 bases from J, with 11 bases between. Libraries were prepared by immunoSEQ multiplex PCR; TCRdb keeps only in-frame clonotypes and omits some of them. The sample comprises millions of clones, approximately 95% of which are singletons, and roughly 0.13% rests with the top ten. This clonotype was obtained from a man between 18 and 29 years old in good health. The sequencing input was naive CD4+ T cells sorted from blood. Subset meaning: CD45RA+ positively selected. J is TRBJ1-3 and V is TRBV11-2; D might be TRBD1 (5 bases). CDR3 sequence (DNA): TGTGCCAGCAGCCCGGGGCCGGTCTCTGGAAACACCATATATTTT. Amino acid sequence: CASSPGPVSGNTIYF.